The 4 T cell receptor beta chains below come from one sample, sequenced in a study of cytomegalovirus exposure and HLA in healthy donors. The PCR employed 60 Vbeta primers together with 13 Jbeta primers. TCRdb keeps only in-frame clones here, not all; method: immunoSEQ multiplex PCR. The sample lists about 150,000 clones, 72% occurring once. The sample consisted of PBMCs. These receptors were collected from a middle-aged man in good health and CMV-seronegative.

The chain combines TRBV2 with TRBJ2-1, with 7 bases matching TRBD1. V trimming: 6 bases; J trimming: 4 bases; junction bases outside the gene matches: 3. The V gene's germline CDR1 is SNHLY and CDR2 FYNNEI. This CDR3 region has 13 residues. This chain's CDR3 is CASRNRGYNEQFF. The CDR3 region has the DNA TGTGCCAGCAGGAACAGGGGTTACAATGAGCAGTTCTTC. Together with reference TRBV2 and TRBJ2-1, the CDR3 gives the full variable domain: EPEVTQTPSHQVTQMGQEVILRCVPISNHLYFYWYRQILGQKVEFLVSFYNNEISEKSEIFDDQFSVERPDGSNFTLKIRSTKLEDSAMYFCASRNRGYNEQFFGPGTRLTVL.

The genes are TRBV2 and TRBJ2-5, with 7 nucleotides matching TRBD1. CDR3 length equals 15 residues. CDR1 and CDR2 from the germline V gene are SNHLY and FYNNEI. The junction had 7 bases not matched to a gene; V was cut back by 5 bases and J by 1 base. The CDR3 sequence is CASSLYGTAQETQYF. In DNA form, the CDR3 reads TGTGCCAGCAGTCTATATGGGACAGCCCAAGAGACCCAGTACTTC.

V is TRBV19 and J is TRBJ2-1, with D possibly TRBD2 on 6 matching bases. Trimming took 5 bases from V and 6 from J, leaving 11 bases between them. The CDR3 spans 13 residues. Germline V lookup: CDR1 LNHDA, CDR2 SQIVND (reference sequence). The CDR3 sequence: CASSSRTTNEQFF. CDR3 nucleotides: TGTGCCAGTAGTTCACGGACTACCAATGAGCAGTTCTTC.

The gene calls are TRBV2 and TRBJ1-5; D might be TRBD1 (5 bases). This CDR3 has 14 residues. The V gene's germline CDR1 is SNHLY and CDR2 FYNNEI. Trimming shortened V by 6 bases and J by 3 bases, and 12 bases separated the two germline ends. CDR3 coding DNA: TGTGCCAGCAGGCGCAGGGCGGCCAATCAGCCCCAGCATTTT. Translating it yields CASRRRAANQPQHF.